This TCR beta chain originates from a study of cytomegalovirus exposure and HLA in healthy donors. Findings and caveats of the study: Rarity marked most TCR sequences, yet some public TCRs occurred in many donors. It was only CMV serostatus that was available as immune exposure information.

Of note for this clone: The antigen is not known.

Amplification used 60 Vbeta primers and 13 Jbeta primers. TCRdb keeps only in-frame clones here, not all; method: immunoSEQ multiplex PCR. Of 150,000 to 200,000 clones in the sample, roughly 80% were seen once. Germline loops: CDR1 SEHNR, CDR2 FQNEAQ (reference sequence). The V segment lost 3 bases and the J segment 4 bases; nucleotides outside the gene matches: 9. CDR3 length equals 15 residues. The TCR originated in a man between 50 and 59 years old in good health and CMV-seropositive. Sequenced: PBMCs. The rearrangement joins TRBV7-9 to TRBJ2-7, with 7 bases aligning to TRBD2. CDR3 DNA sequence: TGTGCCAGCAGCTTCCTGACTAGCACTCAGTACGAGCAGTACTTC. Its protein is CASSFLTSTQYEQYF.